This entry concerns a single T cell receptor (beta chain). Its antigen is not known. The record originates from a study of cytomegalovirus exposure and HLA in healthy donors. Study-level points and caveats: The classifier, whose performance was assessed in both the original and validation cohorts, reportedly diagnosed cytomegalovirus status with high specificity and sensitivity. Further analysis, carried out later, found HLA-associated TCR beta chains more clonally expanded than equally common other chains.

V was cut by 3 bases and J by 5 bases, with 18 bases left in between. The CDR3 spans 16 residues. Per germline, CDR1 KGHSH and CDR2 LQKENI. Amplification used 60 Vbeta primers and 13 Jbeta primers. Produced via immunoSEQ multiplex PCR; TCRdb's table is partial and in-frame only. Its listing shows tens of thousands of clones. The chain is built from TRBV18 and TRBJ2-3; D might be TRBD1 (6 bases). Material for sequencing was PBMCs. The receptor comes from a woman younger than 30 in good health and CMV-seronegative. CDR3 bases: TGTGCCAGCTCACCGACGGCACAGGGATGGAGAGATACGCAGTATTTT. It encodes CASSPTAQGWRDTQYF.